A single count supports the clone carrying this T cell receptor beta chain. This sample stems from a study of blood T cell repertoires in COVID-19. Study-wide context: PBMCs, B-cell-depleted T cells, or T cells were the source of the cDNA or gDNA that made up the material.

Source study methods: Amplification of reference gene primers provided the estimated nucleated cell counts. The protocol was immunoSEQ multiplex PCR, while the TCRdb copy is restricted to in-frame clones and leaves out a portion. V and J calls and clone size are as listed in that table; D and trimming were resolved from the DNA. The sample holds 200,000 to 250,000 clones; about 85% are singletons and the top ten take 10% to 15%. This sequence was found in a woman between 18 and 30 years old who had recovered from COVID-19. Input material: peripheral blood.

The DNA for the CDR3 is TGTGCCAGCACAGGGGACCCCTCCTACGAGCAGTACTTC. Encoded protein: CASTGDPSYEQYF. The genes are TRBV6-6 and TRBJ2-7; D is perhaps TRBD1 (6 bases). Trimming left V 7 bases short and J 0 bases short, with 10 bases between. From germline, CDR1 is MNHNY and CDR2 SVGAGI (reference sequence). The CDR3 is 13 residues long.